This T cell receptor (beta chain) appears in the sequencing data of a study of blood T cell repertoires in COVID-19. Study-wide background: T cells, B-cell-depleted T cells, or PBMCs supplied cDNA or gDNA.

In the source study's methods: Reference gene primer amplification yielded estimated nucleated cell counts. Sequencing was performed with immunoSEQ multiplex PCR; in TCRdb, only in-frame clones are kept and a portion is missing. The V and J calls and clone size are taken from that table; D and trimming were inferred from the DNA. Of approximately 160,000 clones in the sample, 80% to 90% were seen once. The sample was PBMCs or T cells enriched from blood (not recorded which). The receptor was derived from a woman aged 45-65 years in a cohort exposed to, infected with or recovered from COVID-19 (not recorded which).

CDR3 residues: CASSPMNYGYTF. CDR3 nucleotide sequence: TGTGCCAGCAGCCCTATGAACTATGGCTACACCTTC. The V and J genes are TRBV7-8 and TRBJ1-2; D remains ambiguous. Trimming left V 5 bases short and J 2 bases short, with 6 bases between. The CDR3 extends over 12 amino acids. Germline V gives CDR1 SGHVS, CDR2 FQNEAQ.